These 17 T cell receptor beta chains came from one sample sequenced in a study of blood T cell repertoires in COVID-19. TCRdb's table, derived via immunoSEQ multiplex PCR, lists solely in-frame clones and lacks some. The top ten hold 0.9% to 1% of the sample, which has under 300,000 clones, more than 70% seen once. Sequencing was carried out using peripheral blood. These receptors originate from a woman aged 40 to 50 who had recovered from COVID-19.

This sequence joins TRBV24-1 and TRBJ2-1; D possibly corresponds to TRBD2 (5 bases). Germline CDR1 is KGHDR and CDR2 is SFDVKD. The CDR3 extends over 12 amino acids. Between the trimmed V and J ends, which lost 9 bases and 4 bases, there was a span of 9 bases. The CDR3 nucleotides are TGTGCCACCGGGTGGAGGTACAATGAGCAGTTCTTC. The encoded protein is CATGWRYNEQFF.

The chain uses TRBV6-2 or TRBV6-3 and TRBJ2-7; TRBD2 matches 12 bases. This CDR3 comprises 14 residues. Germline lookup yields CDR1 MNHEY and CDR2 SVGEGT. The V and J ends lost 6 bases and 3 bases, in that order; junction bases with no gene match: 3. In DNA, the CDR3 is TGTGCCAGCAGCCCGACTAGCGGGAGCTACGAGCAGTACTTC. Protein: CASSPTSGSYEQYF.

This clone was observed once. The chain is built from TRBV11-3 and TRBJ1-2, with D unclear. Trimming pared 5 bases from V and 8 bases from J, leaving 12 bases between. This CDR3 comprises 12 residues. Germline lookup yields CDR1 SGHNT and CDR2 YENEEA. CDR3 protein: CASSPGLGGYTF. The CDR3 coding sequence is TGTGCCAGCAGCCCTGGACTGGGGGGCTACACCTTC.

This clone has just a few counts. The chain employs TRBV7-9 and TRBJ1-5, with TRBD1 as a possible D gene (5 bases). Trimming took off 3 bases at V and 11 bases at J, with 11 bases between the two ends. Germline lookup yields CDR1 SEHNR and CDR2 FQNEAQ (reference sequence). The length of the CDR3 is 12 residues. For the CDR3, the DNA is TGTGCCAGCAGCTTGGCTCCGGGGGCCCAGCATTTT. The encoded protein is CASSLAPGAQHF.

The chain links TRBV5-1 to TRBJ1-6; a weak D match, TRBD1 (5 bases). CDR1 and CDR2 from the germline V gene are SGHRS and YFSETQ. Trimming took off 0 bases at V and 8 bases at J, with 12 bases between the two ends. The CDR3 runs to 15 residues. In nucleotides, the CDR3 is TGCGCCAGCAGCTTGGCAGGGATCAGGTATTCACCCCTCCACTTT. Translating gives CASSLAGIRYSPLHF. The full variable domain, rest sourced from reference TRBV5-1 and TRBJ1-6, is KAGVTQTPRYLIKTRGQQVTLSCSPISGHRSVSWYQQTPGQGLQFLFEYFSETQRNKGNFPGRFSGRQFSNSRSEMNVSTLELGDSALYLCASSLAGIRYSPLHFGNGTRLTVT.

This clone came up once. The chain uses TRBV11-2 and TRBJ2-4; 7 bases are a match to TRBD2. In germline, CDR1 is SGHAT, CDR2 FQNNGV. The junction had 4 bases not matched to a gene; V was cut back by 1 base and J by 7 bases. The CDR3 extends over 14 amino acids. The CDR3 sequence is CASSLGGGGNIQYF. In DNA, the CDR3 is TGTGCCAGCAGCTTAGGGGGGGGAGGGAACATTCAGTACTTC. Looking up the rest from reference TRBV11-2 and TRBJ2-4 gives the full variable domain: EAGVAQSPRYKIIEKRQSVAFWCNPISGHATLYWYQQILGQGPKLLIQFQNNGVVDDSQLPKDRFSAERLKGVDSTLKIQPAKLEDSAVYLCASSLGGGGNIQYFGAGTRLSVL.

The chain combines TRBV7-3 with TRBJ1-1; D might be TRBD1 (6 bases). Looked up from germline, CDR1 is SGHTA and CDR2 is FQGTGA. V lost 5 bases and J lost 8, with 21 bases in between. This CDR3 region has 15 residues. In DNA, the CDR3 is TGTGCCAGCAGCCCGACGACAGGAAGCGCCACGGAAGCTTTCTTT. Protein product: CASSPTTGSATEAFF.

The chain uses TRBV29-1 and TRBJ2-5; D may be TRBD1 (5 bases). From germline, CDR1 is SQVTM and CDR2 ANQGSEA. This CDR3 is 14 amino acids long. Trimming pared 6 bases from V and 5 bases from J, leaving 19 bases between. Written as DNA, the CDR3 is TGCAGCGTCCTACCGTGGGGCCCACGGGAGACCCAGTACTTC. Amino acid sequence: CSVLPWGPRETQYF.

The chain employs TRBV7-2 and TRBJ2-3, with no clear D. The CDR3 sequence is 14 residues long. V was cut by 1 base and J by 1 base, with 6 bases left in between. Germline V CDR1 and CDR2: SGHTA, FQGNSA. CDR3 sequence reads: CASSLGRRTDTQYF. In nucleotides, the CDR3 is TGTGCCAGCAGCTTAGGGCGGCGCACAGATACGCAGTATTTT. The full variable domain, rest sourced from reference TRBV7-2 and TRBJ2-3, is GAGVSQSPSNKVTEKGKDVELRCDPISGHTALYWYRQSLGQGLEFLIYFQGNSAPDKSGLPSDRFSAERTGGSVSTLTIQRTQQEDSAVYLCASSLGRRTDTQYFGPGTRLTVL.

The chain combines TRBV7-9 with TRBJ2-3, with D possibly being TRBD2 (6 bases). Trimming stripped 7 bases from V and 6 bases from J, with 26 bases between. In germline, CDR1 is SEHNR, CDR2 FQNEAQ (reference sequence). The CDR3 is made up of 17 amino acids. CDR3 nucleotide sequence: TGTGCCAGCAACATTAAGGAGGGAGCTGGCACATACGATACGCAGTATTTT. Residues: CASNIKEGAGTYDTQYF.

J is TRBJ1-1 and V is TRBV18, with 7 positions matching TRBD1. Germline-derived CDR1 and CDR2 are KGHSH and LQKENI. The CDR3 runs 15 residues. With V trimmed by 3 bases and J by 1 base, 5 bases remained unmatched. The CDR3 reads CASSPSGTENTEAFF. The DNA for the CDR3 is TGTGCCAGCTCACCTTCTGGGACAGAGAACACTGAAGCTTTCTTT.

The gene calls are TRBV11-3 and TRBJ1-1; D perhaps matches TRBD1 (5 bases). CDR3 length: 13 residues. V lost 3 bases, J lost 4 bases, and 9 bases lay in between. Germline assignment: CDR1 SGHNT and CDR2 YENEEA. The CDR3 protein is CASSLGRGTEAFF. The CDR3 DNA sequence: TGTGCCAGCAGCTTGGGGAGGGGCACTGAAGCTTTCTTT.

The V and J genes are TRBV5-3 and TRBJ1-2, with D perhaps matching TRBD1 (6 bases). TRBV5-3 is an ORF for which the function is uncertain. The V end was cut by 3 bases, the J end by 7 bases, with 28 bases between. The CDR3 contains 18 residues. The CDR3 region is CARSSGKRGSLTCGGYTF. The CDR3 DNA follows: TGTGCCAGAAGCTCGGGCAAGAGGGGGTCCTTAACTTGTGGTGGCTACACCTTC.

The chain couples TRBV30 to TRBJ1-4; TRBD1 might be the D (5 bases). The germline V gene encodes CDR1 GTSNPN and CDR2 SVGIG (reference sequence). The V end lost 2 bases, the J end lost 12 bases, and 13 bases lay between the germline ends. There are 12 residues in the CDR3. CDR3 residues: CAWSPRGGELFF. For the CDR3, the DNA is TGTGCCTGGAGTCCCCGGGGGGGAGAACTGTTTTTT.

This chain joins TRBV9 and TRBJ1-4, with TRBD1 as a possible D gene (5 bases). The germline V and J ends were trimmed by 4 bases and 12 bases, with 22 bases remaining between them. This CDR3 has 15 amino acids. From germline, CDR1 is SGDLS and CDR2 YYNGEE. CDR3 coding DNA: TGTGCCAGCAGCCCCCGGGCCGTGGGGCTGGAAGAACTGTTTTTT. It is translated as CASSPRAVGLEELFF.

The genes are TRBV29-1 and TRBJ1-2; a weak D match, TRBD1 (5 bases). The V gene's germline CDR1 is SQVTM and CDR2 ANQGSEA. V was clipped by 6 bases and J by 1 base, with 9 bases between them. This CDR3 comprises 12 residues. Here the CDR3 reads CSVAGNNYGYTF. The CDR3 bases are TGCAGCGTCGCAGGGAATAACTATGGCTACACCTTC. Combining the CDR3 with reference TRBV29-1 and TRBJ1-2 gives the whole variable domain SAVISQKPSRDICQRGTSLTIQCQVDSQVTMMFWYRQQPGQSLTLIATANQGSEATYESGFVIDKFPISRPNLTFSTLTVSNMSPEDSSIYLCSVAGNNYGYTFGSGTRLTVV.

This chain joins TRBV7-2 and TRBJ1-5; D not resolved. The CDR3 spans 13 residues. Trimming took off 0 bases at V and 4 bases at J, with 4 bases between the two ends. Germline V gene data show CDR1 as SGHTA and CDR2 as FQGNSA. Here the CDR3 reads CASSLAENQPQHF. The CDR3 nucleotides read TGTGCCAGCAGCTTAGCGGAGAATCAGCCCCAGCATTTT.